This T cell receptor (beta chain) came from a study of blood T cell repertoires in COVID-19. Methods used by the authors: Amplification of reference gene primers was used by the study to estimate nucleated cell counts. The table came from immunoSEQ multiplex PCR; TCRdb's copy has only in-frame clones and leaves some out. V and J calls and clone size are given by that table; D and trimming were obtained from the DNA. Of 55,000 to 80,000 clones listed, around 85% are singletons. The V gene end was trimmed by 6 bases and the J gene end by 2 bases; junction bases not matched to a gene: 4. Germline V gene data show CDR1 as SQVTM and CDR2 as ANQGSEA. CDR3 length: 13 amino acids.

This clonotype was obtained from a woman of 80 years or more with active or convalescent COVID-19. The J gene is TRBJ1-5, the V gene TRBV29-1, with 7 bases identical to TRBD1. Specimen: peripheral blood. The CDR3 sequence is CSVTQGGNQPQHF. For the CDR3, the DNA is TGCAGCGTCACCCAGGGGGGCAATCAGCCCCAGCATTTT. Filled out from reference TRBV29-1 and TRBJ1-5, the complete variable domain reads SAVISQKPSRDICQRGTSLTIQCQVDSQVTMMFWYRQQPGQSLTLIATANQGSEATYESGFVIDKFPISRPNLTFSTLTVSNMSPEDSSIYLCSVTQGGNQPQHFGDGTRLSIL.